Shown below are 4 T cell receptor beta chains from a single sample sequenced in a study of T cell responses to AZD1222 COVID-19 vaccine. The protocol was immunoSEQ multiplex PCR, while the TCRdb copy is restricted to in-frame clones and leaves out a portion. Here the sample spans over 100,000 clones, approximately 91% being singletons. Here the sequenced sample was peripheral blood, taken on day 0 of AZD1222 vaccination. These receptors were collected from an adult in good health.

CDR3 in amino acids: CAGAEGGARNIQYF. As DNA, the CDR3 is TGTGCCGGGGCAGAGGGGGGGGCCCGGAACATTCAGTACTTC. The V call is TRBV28, the J call TRBJ2-4; tentatively, D is TRBD2 (7 bases). Germline V lookup: CDR1 MDHEN, CDR2 SYDVKM. V was clipped by 11 bases and J by 7 bases, with 21 bases between them. The CDR3 is 14 residues long.

This sequence joins TRBV5-8 and TRBJ1-2; D might be TRBD1 (6 bases). V dropped 4 bases and J dropped 7 bases, with 14 bases sitting between them. The length of the CDR3 is 13 residues. Germline V CDR1 and CDR2: SGHTS, YDEGEE. The CDR3 region is CASSPVGGIGYTF. Written as DNA, the CDR3 is TGTGCCAGCAGCCCCGTCGGGGGCATTGGCTACACCTTC.

The chain recombines TRBV29-1 with TRBJ2-3; the D gene is possibly TRBD2 (7 bases). The CDR3 runs 13 residues. The V end was cut by 2 bases, the J end by 3 bases, with 9 bases between. The germline V gene encodes CDR1 SQVTM and CDR2 ANQGSEA. The CDR3 protein is CSVEKGGTDTQYF. In DNA, the CDR3 is TGCAGCGTTGAAAAGGGGGGGACAGATACGCAGTATTTT.

For the CDR3, the DNA is TGCGCCAGCAGTGGAGGGACAGGCGGACTCAACGAGCAGTACTTC. This sequence encodes CASSGGTGGLNEQYF. The V gene is TRBV10-1, the J gene TRBJ2-7; the match to TRBD1 covers 8 bases. This CDR3 spans 15 amino acids. V was pared by 4 bases and J by 5 bases, with 10 bases of the junction left unmatched. CDR1 and CDR2 from the germline V gene are WNHNN and SYGVQD (reference sequence).